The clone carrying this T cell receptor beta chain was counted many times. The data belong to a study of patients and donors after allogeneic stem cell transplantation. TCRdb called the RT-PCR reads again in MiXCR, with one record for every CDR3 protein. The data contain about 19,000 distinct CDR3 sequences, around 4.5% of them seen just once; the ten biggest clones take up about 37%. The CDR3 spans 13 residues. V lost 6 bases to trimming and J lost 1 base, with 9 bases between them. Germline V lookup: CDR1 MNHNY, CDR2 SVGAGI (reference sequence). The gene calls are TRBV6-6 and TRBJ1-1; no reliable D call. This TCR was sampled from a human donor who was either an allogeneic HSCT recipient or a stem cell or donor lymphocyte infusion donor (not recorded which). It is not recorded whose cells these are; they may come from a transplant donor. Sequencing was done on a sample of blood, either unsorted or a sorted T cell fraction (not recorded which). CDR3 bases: TGTGCCAGCAGCCCCGGACCGAACACTGAAGCTTTCTTT. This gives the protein CASSPGPNTEAFF.